The 21 T cell receptor beta chains below all came from one sample that was sequenced in a study of cytomegalovirus exposure and HLA in healthy donors. PCR primers comprised 60 Vbeta and 13 Jbeta primers. Produced via immunoSEQ multiplex PCR; TCRdb's table is partial and in-frame only. The sample yields about 170,000 clones, 80% to 90% seen once. Specimen: PBMCs. Receptors were obtained from a girl between 10 and 17 years old in good health and CMV-seropositive.

The chain's CDR3 is CASSNSYEQYF. CDR3 bases: TGTGCCTCCAGTAACTCCTACGAGCAGTACTTC. J is TRBJ2-7 and V is TRBV10-3; D uncertain. V was cut by 11 bases and J by 0 bases, with 8 bases left in between. Germline values: CDR1 ENHRY, CDR2 SYGVKD. There are 11 residues in the CDR3.

V gene TRBV7-8 combines with J gene TRBJ2-7; tentative D call: TRBD1 (5 bases). Trimming cost V 0 bases and J 6 bases, with 21 bases left between them. Germline V gene lookup returns CDR1 SGHVS and CDR2 FQNEAQ. This CDR3 contains 17 residues. As DNA, the CDR3 is TGTGCCAGCAGCTTAGCGTCTCTCAGGGAAGGGGCCTCCGAGCAGTACTTC. Translating gives CASSLASLREGASEQYF.

The table lists this clone with a count of one. The rearrangement joins TRBV19 to TRBJ1-3, with a weak D call TRBD1 (6 bases). This CDR3 comprises 14 residues. Deletions cut 7 bases from V and 1 base from J, with 11 bases between. CDR1 and CDR2 (germline): LNHDA, SQIVND (reference sequence). The CDR3 spells CASTDTGSGNTIYF. CDR3 in DNA: TGTGCCAGTACTGACACAGGGTCTGGAAACACCATATATTTT.

The chain combines TRBV6-6 with TRBJ2-5; 7 bases are a match to TRBD2. V gave up 0 bases and J gave up 3 bases; unmatched junction bases: 4. In germline, CDR1 is MNHNY, CDR2 SVGAGI (reference sequence). The length of the CDR3 is 15 residues. CDR3 region: CASSYSSSGEETQYF. CDR3 bases: TGTGCCAGCAGTTACTCATCTAGCGGCGAAGAGACCCAGTACTTC.

This rearrangement joins TRBV7-9 to TRBJ1-5; D is unresolved. V lost 3 bases, J lost 9 bases, and 15 bases lay in between. CDR1 SEHNR and CDR2 FQNEAQ come from the germline V gene (reference sequence). The CDR3 covers 14 residues. The CDR3 DNA reads TGTGCCAGCAGCTTCGGTGGCGACACCGGGCCCCAGCATTTT. Translating gives CASSFGGDTGPQHF. The full variable domain, rest sourced from reference TRBV7-9 and TRBJ1-5, is DTGVSQNPRHKITKRGQNVTFRCDPISEHNRLYWYRQTLGQGPEFLTYFQNEAQLEKSRLLSDRFSAERPKGSFSTLEIQRTEQGDSAMYLCASSFGGDTGPQHFGDGTRLSIL.

The chain uses TRBV19 and TRBJ2-1; D gene uncertain. The CDR3 is 13 amino acids. Germline CDR1 is LNHDA and CDR2 is SQIVND (reference sequence). V lost 5 bases to trimming and J lost 6 bases, with 11 bases between them. The CDR3 bases are TGTGCCAGTAGTTACGCAGCGACCAATGAGCAGTTCTTC. This sequence encodes CASSYAATNEQFF.

The chain recombines TRBV6-5 with TRBJ2-1, with 7 bases aligning to TRBD2. Trimming cost V 4 bases and J 9 bases; bases outside gene matches: 9. CDR1 is MNHEY and CDR2 is SVGAGI in the germline V gene. The CDR3 covers 14 residues. Here the CDR3 DNA reads TGTGCCAGCAGTTGGGAGGGTTCCCGGATTGAGCAGTTCTTC. Amino acid sequence: CASSWEGSRIEQFF.

V is TRBV5-1 and J is TRBJ1-1; D not certain. Germline V CDR1 and CDR2: SGHRS, YFSETQ. Trimming took 7 bases from V and 6 from J, leaving 13 bases between them. This CDR3 has 12 amino acids. The CDR3 spells CASGVGGAEAFF. The CDR3 coding sequence is TGCGCCAGCGGGGTGGGAGGCGCTGAAGCTTTCTTT.

The CDR3 reads CASSPPSWDRANYGYTF. In DNA, the CDR3 is TGTGCCAGCAGCCCCCCCTCGTGGGACAGAGCTAACTATGGCTACACCTTC. The chain uses TRBV9 and TRBJ1-2; 7 nucleotides agree with TRBD1. Germline-derived CDR1 and CDR2 are SGDLS and YYNGEE. After removal of 4 bases from V and 0 bases from J, the junction contained 12 bases not matched to a gene. The CDR3 consists of 17 residues.

The J gene is TRBJ2-3, the V gene TRBV6-4; TRBD1 might be the D (6 bases). The CDR3 loop spans 15 amino acids. The V gene lost 6 bases and the J gene lost 1 base, with 14 bases spanning the gap. Germline CDR1 is MRHNA and CDR2 is SNTAGT. CDR3 residues: CASSPKPGGTDTQYF. CDR3 nucleotide sequence: TGTGCCAGCAGCCCAAAGCCAGGGGGCACAGATACGCAGTATTTT.

The chain uses TRBV5-1 and TRBJ2-5; 8 nucleotides match TRBD2. Germline-derived CDR1 and CDR2 are SGHRS and YFSETQ. The V segment lost 2 bases and the J segment 2 bases; nucleotides outside the gene matches: 2. There are 14 residues in the CDR3. The CDR3 DNA sequence: TGCGCCAGCAGCTTAGCGGGGGCGCAAGAGACCCAGTACTTC. Translation: CASSLAGAQETQYF.

This clone showed up just once. In the same sample, other DNA sequences code for this CDR3. The genes are TRBV10-1 and TRBJ1-1, with 8 nucleotides matching TRBD1. The junction had 10 bases not matched to a gene; V was cut back by 5 bases and J by 5 bases. CDR3 length: 15 amino acids. Germline values: CDR1 WNHNN, CDR2 SYGVQD (reference sequence). DNA for the CDR3: TGCGCCAGCAGTAGAGGTGGACAGGGCAAGACTGAAGCTTTCTTT. Translation gives CASSRGGQGKTEAFF.

This clone was seen a handful of times. The V gene is TRBV5-1, the J gene TRBJ1-1; D remains ambiguous. This CDR3 comprises 13 residues. Looked up from germline, CDR1 is SGHRS and CDR2 is YFSETQ. The V end was cut by 1 base, the J end by 2 bases, with 6 bases between. DNA for the CDR3: TGCGCCAGCAGCTTGACGGTCAACACTGAAGCTTTCTTT. It encodes CASSLTVNTEAFF.

The genes are TRBV6-5 and TRBJ1-2, with 7 bases fitting TRBD1. V lost 0 bases, J lost 7 bases, and 11 bases stayed unmatched. This CDR3 spans 16 amino acids. Germline V gene data show CDR1 as MNHEY and CDR2 as SVGAGI. The CDR3 DNA reads TGTGCCAGCAGTTACTCGGGGACAGCCCTACGGCGTGGCTACACCTTC. Protein product: CASSYSGTALRRGYTF.

This clone was detected once. The chain carries TRBV5-1 and TRBJ1-2; D is unresolved. Trimming removed 4 bases at V and 10 bases at J, with 14 bases between. In germline, CDR1 is SGHRS, CDR2 YFSETQ. CDR3 length: 12 residues. CDR3: CASSPKGGFYTF. CDR3 coding DNA: TGCGCCAGCAGCCCGAAAGGCGGTTTCTACACCTTC.

The chain carries TRBV5-4 and TRBJ2-7; 13 nucleotides align to TRBD2. After removal of 4 bases from V and 6 bases from J, the junction contained 4 bases not matched to a gene. Germline assignment: CDR1 SGHNT and CDR2 YYREEE (reference sequence). The CDR3 is made up of 14 amino acids. CDR3 sequence: CASSRTSGGSEQYF. The CDR3 DNA is TGTGCCAGCAGCAGGACTAGCGGGGGCTCCGAGCAGTACTTC.

This rearrangement joins TRBV5-1 to TRBJ2-7; maybe TRBD1 (6 bases). The CDR3 is 14 amino acids. Per germline, CDR1 SGHRS and CDR2 YFSETQ. The V gene lost 1 base and the J gene lost 3 bases, with 11 bases spanning the gap. The CDR3: CASSLLTGRYEQYF. CDR3 DNA sequence: TGCGCCAGCAGCTTGCTGACAGGCCGCTACGAGCAGTACTTC. Combining the CDR3 with reference TRBV5-1 and TRBJ2-7 gives the whole variable domain KAGVTQTPRYLIKTRGQQVTLSCSPISGHRSVSWYQQTPGQGLQFLFEYFSETQRNKGNFPGRFSGRQFSNSRSEMNVSTLELGDSALYLCASSLLTGRYEQYFGPGTRLTVT.

This clone appeared a single time. This chain joins TRBV7-3 and TRBJ1-2, with TRBD1 matching over 8 bases. This CDR3 has 15 residues. Germline V gene lookup returns CDR1 SGHTA and CDR2 FQGTGA. The junction had 10 bases not matched to a gene; V was cut back by 2 bases and J by 8 bases. The CDR3 bases are TGTGCCAGCAGCTTAGGGGGACAGGCCCCGCGGGGCTACACCTTC. This encodes CASSLGGQAPRGYTF.

The CDR3 spells CASKADGTQNTGELFF. CDR3 nucleotides: TGTGCCAGCAAAGCCGACGGGACACAGAACACCGGGGAGCTGTTTTTT. The chain combines TRBV6-4 with TRBJ2-2, with D possibly TRBD1 on 6 matching bases. The V gene's germline CDR1 is MRHNA and CDR2 SNTAGT. Deletions cut 7 bases from V and 1 base from J, with 16 bases between. The CDR3 has 16 amino acids.

V usage is TRBV7-9 and J usage is TRBJ1-4, with D perhaps TRBD1 (6 bases). Looked up from germline, CDR1 is SEHNR and CDR2 is FQNEAQ (reference sequence). The CDR3 runs to 15 residues. Trimming removed 5 bases at V and 3 bases at J, with 13 bases between. CDR3 residues: CASSPVEGANEKLFF. The CDR3 region has the DNA TGTGCCAGCAGCCCCGTCGAGGGGGCTAATGAAAAACTGTTTTTT. Based on the CDR3 plus reference TRBV7-9 and TRBJ1-4, the full variable domain is DTGVSQNPRHKITKRGQNVTFRCDPISEHNRLYWYRQTLGQGPEFLTYFQNEAQLEKSRLLSDRFSAERPKGSFSTLEIQRTEQGDSAMYLCASSPVEGANEKLFFGSGTQLSVL.

The chain has TRBV7-9 and TRBJ2-4; weak D call: TRBD2 (5 bases). Germline loops: CDR1 SEHNR, CDR2 FQNEAQ (reference sequence). Trimming removed 4 bases at V and 5 bases at J, with 24 bases between. The CDR3 covers 18 residues. The CDR3 loop is CASSSSSDFPKTENIQYF. CDR3 coding DNA: TGTGCCAGCAGCTCCTCCTCGGACTTTCCAAAAACGGAAAACATTCAGTACTTC.